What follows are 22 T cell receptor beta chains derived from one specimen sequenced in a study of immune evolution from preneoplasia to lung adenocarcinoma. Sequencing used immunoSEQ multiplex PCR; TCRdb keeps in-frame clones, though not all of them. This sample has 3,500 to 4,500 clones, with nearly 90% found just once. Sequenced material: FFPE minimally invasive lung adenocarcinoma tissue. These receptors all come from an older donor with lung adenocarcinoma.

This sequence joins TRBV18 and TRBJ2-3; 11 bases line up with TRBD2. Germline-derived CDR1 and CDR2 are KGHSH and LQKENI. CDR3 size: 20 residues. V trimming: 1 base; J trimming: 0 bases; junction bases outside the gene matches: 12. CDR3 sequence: CASSPLGLAGGKSSTDTQYF. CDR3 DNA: TGTGCCAGCTCACCACTCGGTCTAGCGGGAGGTAAATCTAGCACAGATACGCAGTATTTT.

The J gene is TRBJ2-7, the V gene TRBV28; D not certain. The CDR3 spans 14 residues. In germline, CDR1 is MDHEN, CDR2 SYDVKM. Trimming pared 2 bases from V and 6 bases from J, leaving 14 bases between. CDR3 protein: CASSLQPSRSEQYF. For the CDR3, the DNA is TGTGCCAGCAGTTTACAGCCTTCCCGGAGCGAGCAGTACTTC.

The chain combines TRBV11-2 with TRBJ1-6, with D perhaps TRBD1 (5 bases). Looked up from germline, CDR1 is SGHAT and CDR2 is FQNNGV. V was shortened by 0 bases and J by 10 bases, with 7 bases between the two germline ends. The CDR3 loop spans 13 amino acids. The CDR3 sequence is CASSLEGQSPLHF. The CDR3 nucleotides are TGTGCCAGCAGCTTAGAGGGGCAATCACCCCTCCACTTT.

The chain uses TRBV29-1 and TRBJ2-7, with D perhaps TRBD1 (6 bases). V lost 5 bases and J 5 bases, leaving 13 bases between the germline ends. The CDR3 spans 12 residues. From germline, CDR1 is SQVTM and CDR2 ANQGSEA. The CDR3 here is CSVRRGQHEQYF. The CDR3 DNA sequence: TGCAGCGTTAGAAGAGGACAGCACGAGCAGTACTTC.

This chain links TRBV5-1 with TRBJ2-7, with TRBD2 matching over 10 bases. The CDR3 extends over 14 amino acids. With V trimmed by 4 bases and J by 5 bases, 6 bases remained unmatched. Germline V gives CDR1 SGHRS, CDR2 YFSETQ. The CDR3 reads CASSPGLASDEQYF. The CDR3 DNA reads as TGCGCCAGCAGCCCGGGACTAGCGAGTGACGAGCAGTACTTC.

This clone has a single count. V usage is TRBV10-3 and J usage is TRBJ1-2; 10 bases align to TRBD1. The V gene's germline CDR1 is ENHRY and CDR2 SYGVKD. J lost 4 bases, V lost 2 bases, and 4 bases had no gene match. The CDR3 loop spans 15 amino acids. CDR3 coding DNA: TGTGCCATCAGTGAGGGGACAGGGGATCTCTATGGCTACACCTTC. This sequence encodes CAISEGTGDLYGYTF.

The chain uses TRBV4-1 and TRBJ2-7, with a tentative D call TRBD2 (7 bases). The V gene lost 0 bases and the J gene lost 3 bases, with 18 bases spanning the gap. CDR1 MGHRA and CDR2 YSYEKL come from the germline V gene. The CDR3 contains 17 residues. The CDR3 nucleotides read TGCGCCAGCAGCCAAGAAGTGGGGGGGGGCTGGGTCTACGAGCAGTACTTC. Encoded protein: CASSQEVGGGWVYEQYF.

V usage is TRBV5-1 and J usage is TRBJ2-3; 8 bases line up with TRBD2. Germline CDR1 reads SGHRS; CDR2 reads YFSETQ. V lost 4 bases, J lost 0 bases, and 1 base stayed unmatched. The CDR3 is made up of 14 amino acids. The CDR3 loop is CASSREGSTDTQYF. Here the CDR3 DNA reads TGCGCCAGCAGCCGGGAGGGGAGCACAGATACGCAGTATTTT.

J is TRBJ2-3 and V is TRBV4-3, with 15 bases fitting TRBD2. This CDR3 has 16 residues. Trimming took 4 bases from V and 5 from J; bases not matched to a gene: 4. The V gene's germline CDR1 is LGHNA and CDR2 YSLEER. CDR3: CASSRMGLAGGDTQYF. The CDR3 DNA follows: TGCGCCAGCAGCCGAATGGGACTAGCGGGAGGAGATACGCAGTATTTT.

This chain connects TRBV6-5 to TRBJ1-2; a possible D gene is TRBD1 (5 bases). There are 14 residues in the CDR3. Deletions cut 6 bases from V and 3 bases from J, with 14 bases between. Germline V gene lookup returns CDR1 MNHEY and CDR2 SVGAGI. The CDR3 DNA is TGTGCCAGCAGCACGAGGGAGGGGTACTATGGCTACACCTTC. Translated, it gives CASSTREGYYGYTF.

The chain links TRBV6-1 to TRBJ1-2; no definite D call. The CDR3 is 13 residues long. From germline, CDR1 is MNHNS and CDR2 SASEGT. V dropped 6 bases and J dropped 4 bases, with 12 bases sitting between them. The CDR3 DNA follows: TGTGCCAGCAGGGTAGACATCCGCTATGGCTACACCTTC. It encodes CASRVDIRYGYTF.

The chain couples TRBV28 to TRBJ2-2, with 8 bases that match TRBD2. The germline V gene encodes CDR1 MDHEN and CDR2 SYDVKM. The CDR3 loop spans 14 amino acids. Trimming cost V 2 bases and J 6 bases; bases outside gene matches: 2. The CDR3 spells CASSLSGRAGELFF. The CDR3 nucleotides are TGTGCCAGCAGTTTAAGCGGGAGAGCCGGGGAGCTGTTTTTT.

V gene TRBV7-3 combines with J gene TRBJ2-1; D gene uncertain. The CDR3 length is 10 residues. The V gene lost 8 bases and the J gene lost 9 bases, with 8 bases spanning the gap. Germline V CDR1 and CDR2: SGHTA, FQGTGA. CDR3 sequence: CASLYSEQFF. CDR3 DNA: TGTGCCAGCCTATATAGTGAGCAGTTCTTC.

CDR3 loop: CASSRGRNQPQHF. CDR3 in DNA: TGTGCCAGCAGTAGGGGACGCAATCAGCCCCAGCATTTT. The chain uses TRBV6-1 and TRBJ1-5, with D perhaps matching TRBD1 (5 bases). Trimming removed 5 bases at V and 2 bases at J, with 7 bases between. The germline gives CDR1 MNHNS, CDR2 SASEGT. There are 13 residues in the CDR3.

CDR3 bases: TGTGCCGGGAGGGGGAGGGCATCCTACGAGCAGTACTTC. This translates into CAGRGRASYEQYF. The chain links TRBV2 to TRBJ2-7, with D possibly TRBD2 on 7 matching bases. Per the germline V gene, CDR1 is SNHLY and CDR2 is FYNNEI. The CDR3 runs 13 residues. The V gene lost 11 bases and the J gene lost 1 base, with 15 bases spanning the gap. The whole variable domain, remainder taken from reference TRBV2 and TRBJ2-7, is EPEVTQTPSHQVTQMGQEVILRCVPISNHLYFYWYRQILGQKVEFLVSFYNNEISEKSEIFDDQFSVERPDGSNFTLKIRSTKLEDSAMYFCAGRGRASYEQYFGPGTRLTVT.

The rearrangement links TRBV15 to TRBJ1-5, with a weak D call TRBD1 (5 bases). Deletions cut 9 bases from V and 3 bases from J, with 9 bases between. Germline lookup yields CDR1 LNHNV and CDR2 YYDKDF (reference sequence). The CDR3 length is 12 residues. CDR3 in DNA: TGTGCCACTCGACAGCCCAATCAGCCCCAGCATTTT. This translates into CATRQPNQPQHF.

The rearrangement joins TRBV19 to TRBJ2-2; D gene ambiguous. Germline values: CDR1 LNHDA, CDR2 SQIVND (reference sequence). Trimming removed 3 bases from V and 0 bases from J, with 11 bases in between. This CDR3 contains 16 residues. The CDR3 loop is CASSIRSGTNTGELFF. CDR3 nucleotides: TGTGCCAGTAGTATTAGATCCGGAACGAACACCGGGGAGCTGTTTTTT.

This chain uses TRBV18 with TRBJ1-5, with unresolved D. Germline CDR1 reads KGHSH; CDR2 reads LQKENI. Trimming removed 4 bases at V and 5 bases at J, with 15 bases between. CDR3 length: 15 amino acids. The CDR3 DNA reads TGTGCCAGCTCACTCTCGACACTTACAGATCAGCCCCAGCATTTT. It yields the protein CASSLSTLTDQPQHF.

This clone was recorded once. DNA of the CDR3: TGCAGCGTTGAACCCCGGACAGGGGGCGCAGATACGCAGTATTTT. Its protein is CSVEPRTGGADTQYF. V usage is TRBV29-1 and J usage is TRBJ2-3, with TRBD1 identical over 11 bases. V shed 2 bases, J shed 4 bases, and the junction held 5 bases outside the gene matches. The CDR3 is made up of 15 amino acids. Germline loops: CDR1 SQVTM, CDR2 ANQGSEA.

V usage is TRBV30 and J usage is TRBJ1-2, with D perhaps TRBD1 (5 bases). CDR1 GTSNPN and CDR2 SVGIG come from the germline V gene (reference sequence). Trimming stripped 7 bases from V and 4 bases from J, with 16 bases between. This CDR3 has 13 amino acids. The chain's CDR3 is CAFSVPGTYGYTF. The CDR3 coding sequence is TGTGCCTTTTCTGTCCCAGGGACCTATGGCTACACCTTC. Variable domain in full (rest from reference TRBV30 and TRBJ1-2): SQTIHQWPATLVQPVGSPLSLECTVEGTSNPNLYWYRQAAGRGLQLLFYSVGIGQISSEVPQNLSASRPQDRQFILSSKKLLLSDSGFYLCAFSVPGTYGYTFGSGTRLTVV.

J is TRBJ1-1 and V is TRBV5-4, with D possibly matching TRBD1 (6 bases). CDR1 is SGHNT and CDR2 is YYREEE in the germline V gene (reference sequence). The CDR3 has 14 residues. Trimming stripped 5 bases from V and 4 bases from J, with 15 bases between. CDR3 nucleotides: TGTGCCAGCAGGCTGGGGGGGGGCGGCACTGAAGCTTTCTTT. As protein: CASRLGGGGTEAFF.

The DNA for the CDR3 is TGTGCCAGTAGTATTCCCGGGACAGGGACCTACGAGCAGTACTTC. Its protein is CASSIPGTGTYEQYF. The chain uses TRBV19 and TRBJ2-7; TRBD1 aligns across 9 bases. This CDR3 spans 15 amino acids. V trimming: 3 bases; J trimming: 2 bases; junction bases outside the gene matches: 5. Per the germline V gene, CDR1 is LNHDA and CDR2 is SQIVND (reference sequence).